This T cell receptor (beta chain) emerged from a study of T cell repertoires in cytomegalovirus infection. The CDR3 is made up of 15 amino acids. V was shortened by 4 bases and J by 5 bases, with 18 bases between the two germline ends. Germline CDR1 is MNHEY and CDR2 is SVGAGI. TCRdb reanalysed the reads using MiXCR and keeps one entry per CDR3 protein. In the table there are hundreds of thousands of distinct CDR3 sequences, about a third of which are singletons. Comments on this clonotype: What it binds is not known.

This chain joins TRBV6-5 and TRBJ2-7, with a possible D match to TRBD2 (6 bases). The TCR originated in a human donor in good health (CMV status not recorded). Some clones in this sample may be carry-over from other donors' samples. Sequencing used cultured CD8+ T cells from PBMCs, obtained from culture after CMV antigen stimulation. CDR3 protein: CASSSDGAGIDEQYF. The CDR3 DNA reads as TGTGCCAGCAGTTCCGATGGGGCGGGGATCGACGAGCAGTACTTC.